The sequence of this TCR beta chain was determined in a study of shared clonotypes between healthy human individuals. The study's findings and limits: Sharing across a few donors was seen in around 5.1% of naive CD4 clonotypes. Donor clonotype sharing was expected to depend on sequencing depth. Non-shared clonotypes had lower generation probabilities than those shared by all four donors.

None of the donors, who were healthy HIV-negative adults, had recently had acute infections or vaccinations. Concerning this clone: The antigen is not known.

The germline gives CDR1 GTSNPN, CDR2 SVGIG (reference sequence). This CDR3 comprises 16 residues. V was cut by 2 bases and J by 1 base, with 17 bases left in between. This table comes from immunoSEQ multiplex PCR, and its TCRdb copy is limited to in-frame clones, with some not included. The repertoire has some 790,000 clones, over 60% of them found once; the top ten carry over 1.5%. The source of this sequence is a woman in her twenties or thirties in good health. Sequencing was performed on memory CD4+ T cells sorted from blood. Subset reported: CD45RA-negative fraction. The rearrangement uses TRBV30 and TRBJ1-2; no reliable D call. The CDR3 sequence: CAWSRQTQELNYGYTF. The CDR3 region has the DNA TGTGCCTGGAGTCGTCAGACCCAGGAACTTAACTATGGCTACACCTTC.